One and the same sample provided the 8 T cell receptor beta chains below, sequenced in a study of T cells in Graves' hyperthyroidism and ophthalmopathy. The source material, RNA transcripts, was used to amplify TCR beta CDR3 regions. TCR CDR3 regions were first amplified by RT-PCR with HTBI primers. TCRdb analysed the multiplex PCR reads with MiXCR anew, one entry per CDR3 protein. The sample yields about 380,000 distinct CDR3 sequences, around 13% seen once. Sequencing used blood. The receptors come from a woman in her sixties with Graves' hyperthyroidism.

This clonotype was observed many times. This sequence joins TRBV24-1 and TRBJ2-1; 9 bases line up with TRBD1. The CDR3 loop spans 17 amino acids. Germline assignment: CDR1 KGHDR and CDR2 SFDVKD. J gave up 1 base and V 4 bases, and 7 bases lay outside the gene matches. This CDR3 reads CATSDPTGGMSYNEQFF. CDR3 nucleotide sequence: TGTGCCACCAGTGACCCCACAGGGGGCATGTCCTACAATGAGCAGTTCTTC.

The CDR3 is CASSSTPGTNSYEQYF. The CDR3 DNA follows: TGTGCCAGCAGCTCAACCCCAGGGACTAATTCCTACGAGCAGTACTTC. V and J are TRBV7-9 and TRBJ2-7; 7 positions match TRBD2. Germline CDR1 is SEHNR and CDR2 is FQNEAQ (reference sequence). Trimming removed 4 bases from V and 1 base from J; junction bases left unmatched: 10. The CDR3 runs 16 residues.

The genes are TRBV6-2 or TRBV6-3 and TRBJ2-5, with TRBD2 matching 9 bases. The CDR3 spans 15 residues. Germline V gene sequence: CDR1 MNHEY, CDR2 SVGEGT. J gave up 2 bases and V 6 bases, and 7 bases lay outside the gene matches. The CDR3 region is CASSGGSGGQETQYF. DNA of the CDR3: TGTGCCAGCAGCGGGGGGAGCGGGGGGCAAGAGACCCAGTACTTC.

The CDR3 here is CASSPGLAGGPVETQYF. DNA of the CDR3: TGTGCCAGCAGCCCCGGACTAGCGGGAGGGCCAGTAGAGACCCAGTACTTC. The rearrangement joins TRBV6-1 to TRBJ2-5, with 15 bases fitting TRBD2. This CDR3 contains 17 residues. Germline V gene sequence: CDR1 MNHNS, CDR2 SASEGT. V lost 6 bases, J lost 4 bases, and 9 bases stayed unmatched.

The J gene is TRBJ2-7, the V gene TRBV24-1; 9 bases match TRBD1. The V segment lost 3 bases and the J segment 4 bases; nucleotides outside the gene matches: 6. CDR1 KGHDR and CDR2 SFDVKD come from the germline V gene. The CDR3 consists of 15 residues. This chain's CDR3 is CATSDGDRGGYEQYF. The DNA for the CDR3 is TGTGCCACCAGTGATGGAGACAGGGGGGGTTACGAGCAGTACTTC.

With respect to this clonotype: This may be a read error, as it is one base from a much larger clone. J is TRBJ2-5 and V is TRBV27; D is possibly TRBD1 (5 bases). The CDR3 has 15 amino acids. The ends were cut back, 8 bases at V and 3 bases at J, with 19 bases in the middle. Germline V lookup: CDR1 MNHEY, CDR2 SMNVEV (reference sequence). The CDR3 DNA is TGTGCCAGCGGACCGGCAGGGTCTGCCGAAGAGACCCAGTACTTC. This codes for CASGPAGSAEETQYF.

At least ten counts were recorded for this clonotype. The V call is TRBV29-1, the J call TRBJ2-3; D gene ambiguous. Germline assignment: CDR1 SQVTM and CDR2 ANQGSEA. The CDR3 runs 13 residues. V shed 2 bases and J shed 0 bases, with 6 bases lying between them. The CDR3 here is CSVESYSTDTQYF. The DNA for the CDR3 is TGCAGCGTTGAAAGCTACAGCACAGATACGCAGTATTTT.

This chain's CDR3 is CASGQGRRFSNQPQHF. The CDR3 DNA is TGTGCCTCGGGACAGGGTAGGAGATTTAGCAATCAGCCCCAGCATTTT. The rearrangement joins TRBV28 to TRBJ1-5; 9 nucleotides align to TRBD1. In germline, CDR1 is MDHEN, CDR2 SYDVKM. The CDR3 has 16 amino acids. With V trimmed by 11 bases and J by 0 bases, 11 bases remained unmatched.